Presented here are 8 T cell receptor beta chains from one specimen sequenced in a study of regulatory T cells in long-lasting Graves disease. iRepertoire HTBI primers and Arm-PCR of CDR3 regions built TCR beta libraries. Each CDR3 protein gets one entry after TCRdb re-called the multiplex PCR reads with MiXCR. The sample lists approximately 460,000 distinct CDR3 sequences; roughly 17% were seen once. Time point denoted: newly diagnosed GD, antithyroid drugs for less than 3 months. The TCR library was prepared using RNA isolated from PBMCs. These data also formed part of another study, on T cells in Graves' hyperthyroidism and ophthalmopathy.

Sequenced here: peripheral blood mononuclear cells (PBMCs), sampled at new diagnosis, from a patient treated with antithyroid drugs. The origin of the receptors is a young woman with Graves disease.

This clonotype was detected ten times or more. The DNA for the CDR3 is TGCAGTGCTAGCAGGCTAGCGCTAGAGACCCAGTACTTC. This translates into CSASRLALETQYF. V usage is TRBV20-1 and J usage is TRBJ2-5; D is possibly TRBD2 (6 bases). The V gene's germline CDR1 is DFQATT and CDR2 SNEGSKA (reference sequence). The germline V and J ends were trimmed by 3 bases and 4 bases, with 12 bases remaining between them. This CDR3 spans 13 amino acids.

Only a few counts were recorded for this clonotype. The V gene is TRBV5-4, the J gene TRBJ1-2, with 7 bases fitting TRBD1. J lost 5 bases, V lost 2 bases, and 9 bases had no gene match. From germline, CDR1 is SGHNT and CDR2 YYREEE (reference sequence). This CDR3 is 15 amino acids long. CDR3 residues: CASSFTDQGVYGYTF. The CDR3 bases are TGTGCCAGCAGCTTTACGGATCAGGGGGTTTATGGCTACACCTTC.

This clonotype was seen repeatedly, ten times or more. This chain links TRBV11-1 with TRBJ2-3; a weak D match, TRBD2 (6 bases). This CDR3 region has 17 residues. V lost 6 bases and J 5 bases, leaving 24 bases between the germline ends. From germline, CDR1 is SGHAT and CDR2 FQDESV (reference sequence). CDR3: CASSLMEGRTLGDTQYF. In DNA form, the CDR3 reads TGTGCCAGCAGTCTGATGGAGGGCAGGACTTTGGGAGATACGCAGTATTTT.

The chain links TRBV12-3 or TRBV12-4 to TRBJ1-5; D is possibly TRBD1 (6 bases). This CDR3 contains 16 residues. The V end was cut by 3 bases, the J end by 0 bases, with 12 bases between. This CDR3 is CASSFYQDSSNQPQHF. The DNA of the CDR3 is TGTGCCAGCAGTTTCTACCAGGACAGTAGCAATCAGCCCCAGCATTTT.

The CDR3 here is CASSTSGRSYEQYF. CDR3 DNA sequence: TGTGCCAGCAGCACTAGCGGGAGAAGCTACGAGCAGTACTTC. This chain connects TRBV7-9 to TRBJ2-7; 11 bases match TRBD2. CDR1 SEHNR and CDR2 FQNEAQ come from the germline V gene (reference sequence). CDR3 size: 14 residues. Germline trimming cut 5 bases from V and 3 bases from J; bases unmatched to any gene: 3.

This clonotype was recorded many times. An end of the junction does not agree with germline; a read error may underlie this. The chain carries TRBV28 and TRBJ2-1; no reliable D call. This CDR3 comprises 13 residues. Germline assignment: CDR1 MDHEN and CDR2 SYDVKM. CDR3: CASSLYSDNEQFF. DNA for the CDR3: TGTGCCAGCAGTTTATACTCCGACAATGAGCAGTTCTTC. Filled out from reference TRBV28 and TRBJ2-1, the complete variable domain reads DVKVTQSSRYLVKRTGEKVFLECVQDMDHENMFWYRQDPGLGLRLIYFSYDVKMKEKGDIPEGYSVSREKKERFSLILESASTNQTSMYLCASSLYSDNEQFFGPGTRLTVL.

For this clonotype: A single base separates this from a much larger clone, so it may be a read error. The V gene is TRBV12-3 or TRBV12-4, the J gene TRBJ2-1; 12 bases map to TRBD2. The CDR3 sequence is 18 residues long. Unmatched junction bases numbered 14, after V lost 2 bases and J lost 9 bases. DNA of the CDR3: TGTGCCAGCAGTTTACCCTCTAGCGGGAGGGCCGTAGACAGTGAGCAGTTCTTC. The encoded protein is CASSLPSSGRAVDSEQFF.

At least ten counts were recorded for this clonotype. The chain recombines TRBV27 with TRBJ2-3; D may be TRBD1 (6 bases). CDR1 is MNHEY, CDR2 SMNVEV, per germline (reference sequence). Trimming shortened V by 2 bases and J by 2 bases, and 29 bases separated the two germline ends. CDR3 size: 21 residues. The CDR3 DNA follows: TGTGCCAGCAGTTTAATGGGCCGGGACAATTCTCGATTCTCTCTCACAGATACGCAGTATTTT. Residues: CASSLMGRDNSRFSLTDTQYF.